This is a list of T cell receptor beta chains from one sample in a study of blood T cell repertoires in COVID-19. TCRdb's copy holds only in-frame clones and misses some; the assay was immunoSEQ multiplex PCR. The sample has roughly 130,000 clones; about 85% are singletons. Sequenced material: peripheral blood. The source of these receptors is a man aged 65 to 79 with acute or convalescent COVID-19. CDR3s include the opening cysteine and the closing phenylalanine or tryptophan. A D gene is named only where the DNA matches it firmly. Clone size, where shown, is once, few, many, or a class for clones that have expanded.

D gene	V gene	J gene	clone size	CDR3 protein	CDR3 DNA
TRBD1	TRBV24-1	TRBJ1-1	NA	CATSDLRGQAFF	TGTGCCACCAGTGATTTGAGGGGGCAAGCTTTCTTT
NA	TRBV4-1	TRBJ1-1	NA	CASSQGPRNTEAFF	TGCGCCAGCAGCCAAGGGCCACGGAACACTGAAGCTTTCTTT
NA	TRBV11-2	TRBJ2-7	NA	CASRSARHQGEQYF	TGTGCCAGCAGGTCAGCCCGGCACCAGGGCGAGCAGTACTTC
TRBD1	TRBV10-3	TRBJ2-7	NA	CAINTPRQGGEQYF	TGTGCCATCAATACCCCCCGACAGGGTGGCGAGCAGTACTTC
TRBD2	TRBV29-1	TRBJ2-1	NA	CSVHWLATSGGGRSYNEQFF	TGCAGCGTCCACTGGCTGGCGACTAGCGGGGGGGGAAGGTCCTACAATGAGCAGTTCTTC
NA	TRBV29-1	TRBJ2-3	NA	CSVLSKTVFSTDTQYF	TGCAGTGTTCTATCAAAGACAGTCTTTAGCACAGATACGCAGTATTTT
TRBD1	TRBV18	TRBJ2-5	NA	CASSDYRGRGLKTQYF	TGTGCCAGCTCAGACTACAGGGGAAGGGGCTTGAAGACCCAGTACTTC
TRBD2	TRBV7-6	TRBJ2-1	once	CASSLTSGGYNEQFF	TGTGCCAGCAGCTTAACTAGCGGGGGCTACAATGAGCAGTTCTTC
NA	TRBV6-5	TRBJ2-3	NA	CASTLRALGTDTQYF	TGTGCCAGCACCCTGCGGGCGCTAGGCACAGATACGCAGTATTTT
NA	TRBV5-6	TRBJ1-2	few	CASSLESGTPRYTF	TGTGCCAGCAGCTTGGAGTCCGGGACACCCCGCTACACCTTC
TRBD1	TRBV18	TRBJ1-3	NA	CASSQQGTNSGNTIYF	TGTGCCAGCTCACAACAGGGGACGAACTCTGGAAACACCATATATTTT
TRBD1	TRBV6-5	TRBJ2-7	NA	CASGDRGVEQYF	TGTGCCAGCGGGGACAGGGGGGTCGAGCAGTACTTC
NA	TRBV7-3	TRBJ2-1	NA	CASSSSGEAYNEQFF	TGTGCCAGCAGCTCCTCAGGGGAAGCCTACAATGAGCAGTTCTTC
NA	TRBV2	TRBJ1-5	NA	CASNGDSNQPQHF	TGTGCCAGCAACGGGGATAGCAATCAGCCCCAGCATTTT
NA	TRBV6-6	TRBJ1-1	NA	CASRPRTIEAFF	TGTGCCAGCAGACCCCGGACAATTGAAGCTTTCTTT
NA	TRBV12-5	TRBJ1-2	NA	CASGLGLDGGKDGYTF	TGTGCTAGTGGTTTGGGTCTTGACGGGGGGAAGGATGGCTACACCTTC
TRBD1	TRBV9	TRBJ1-1	NA	CASSVAPDRATEAFF	TGTGCCAGCAGCGTAGCCCCGGACAGGGCCACTGAAGCTTTCTTT
TRBD2	TRBV19	TRBJ2-2	NA	CASSIPRASGGPGGELFF	TGTGCCAGTAGTATTCCCCGGGCTAGCGGGGGGCCGGGCGGGGAGCTGTTTTTT
NA	TRBV2	TRBJ1-1	NA	CASKLQGSTEAFF	TGTGCCAGCAAGTTACAGGGTTCCACTGAAGCTTTCTTT
NA	TRBV5-1	TRBJ2-3	NA	CASSLPADVYTDTQYF	TGCGCCAGCAGCTTGCCGGCGGATGTATACACAGATACGCAGTATTTT
NA	TRBV6-5	TRBJ2-2	few	CASGDWGSNTGELFF	TGTGCCAGCGGCGACTGGGGCTCCAACACCGGGGAGCTGTTTTTT
TRBD1	TRBV27	TRBJ1-5	NA	CASSNRRTGENQPQHF	TGTGCCAGCAGTAACCGGCGGACAGGGGAAAATCAGCCCCAGCATTTT
NA	TRBV6-7	TRBJ1-5	NA	CATSLERDQPQHF	NA
TRBD1	TRBV19	TRBJ1-1	NA	CASTLNGGQGTEAFF	TGTGCCAGTACCCTAAACGGAGGACAGGGCACTGAAGCTTTCTTT
NA	TRBV6-6	TRBJ1-1	NA	CASSPDWVTEAFF	TGTGCCAGCAGCCCTGACTGGGTCACTGAAGCTTTCTTT
TRBD1	TRBV4-1	TRBJ1-2	NA	CASSQDWQGQTF	TGCGCCAGCAGCCAAGATTGGCAGGGACAGACCTTC
TRBD1	TRBV7-8	TRBJ2-3	NA	CASSLVTGGRADTQYF	TGTGCCAGCAGCTTAGTTACAGGGGGCAGGGCAGATACGCAGTATTTT
NA	TRBV19	TRBJ1-2	NA	CASSIHSVNYGYTF	TGTGCCAGTAGTATACACAGTGTGAACTATGGCTACACCTTC
NA	TRBV11-1	TRBJ2-5	NA	CASSLSETQYF	TGTGCCAGCAGCTTAAGCGAGACCCAGTACTTC
NA	TRBV3-1/TRBV3-2	TRBJ1-1	NA	CASRRWGGTEAFF	TGTGCCAGTCGCCGTTGGGGGGGCACTGAAGCTTTCTTT
NA	TRBV27	TRBJ2-1	few	CATRTNRASYNEQFF	TGTGCCACCAGGACTAACCGCGCCTCCTACAATGAGCAGTTCTTC
NA	TRBV3-1/TRBV3-2	TRBJ1-4	NA	CASSQAPGSPATNEKLFF	TGTGCCAGCAGCCAAGCCCCGGGAAGCCCTGCAACTAATGAAAAACTGTTTTTT
TRBD1	TRBV28	TRBJ1-6	NA	CASSSGGHFSPLHF	TGTGCCAGCAGTTCAGGGGGCCACTTCTCACCCCTCCACTTT
TRBD2	TRBV18	TRBJ2-1	NA	CASSPAAGWAYNEQFF	TGTGCCAGCTCACCTGCAGCGGGGTGGGCCTACAATGAGCAGTTCTTC
TRBD1	TRBV9	TRBJ1-2	NA	CASSADRSNYGYTF	TGTGCCAGCAGCGCGGACAGGAGTAACTATGGCTACACCTTC
NA	TRBV7-2	TRBJ1-2	few	CASSFGQPLHRGYTF	TGTGCCAGCAGCTTCGGACAGCCCCTTCACCGTGGCTACACCTTC
NA	TRBV25-1	TRBJ2-7	NA	CASSEKLATGYEQYF	TGTGCCAGCAGTGAGAAACTAGCTACCGGGTACGAGCAGTACTTC
TRBD1	TRBV19	TRBJ1-5	once	CASSPDRARGQPQHF	TGTGCCAGTAGTCCCGACAGGGCGAGGGGTCAGCCCCAGCATTTT
NA	TRBV28	TRBJ1-2	few	CASSSQRILANYGYTF	TGTGCCAGCAGTTCCCAAAGAATTCTAGCTAACTATGGCTACACCTTC
NA	TRBV5-4	TRBJ2-3	NA	CASSLFVGEDTQYF	TGTGCCAGCAGCTTATTTGTGGGCGAGGATACGCAGTATTTT
NA	TRBV6-5	TRBJ1-1	NA	CASSQKKAGNSEAFF	TGTGCCAGCAGCCAGAAAAAAGCAGGTAATTCTGAAGCTTTCTTT
TRBD1	TRBV5-4	TRBJ1-1	NA	CASSWGVGGMNTEAFF	TGTGCCAGCAGCTGGGGGGTAGGGGGCATGAACACTGAAGCTTTCTTT
TRBD1	TRBV28	TRBJ1-2	NA	CASIQDRVYGYTF	TGTGCCAGCATCCAGGACAGGGTATACGGCTACACCTTC
TRBD1	TRBV15	TRBJ1-1	NA	CATSRGPRGRARMNTEAFF	TGTGCCACCAGCAGAGGGCCCAGGGGGCGAGCTAGAATGAACACTGAAGCTTTCTTT
TRBD1	TRBV5-1	TRBJ1-2	NA	CASSTWTGETEGYTF	TGCGCCAGCAGCACCTGGACAGGGGAAACGGAGGGCTACACCTTC
TRBD1	TRBV2	TRBJ1-1	NA	CASRDPGGNTEAFF	TGTGCCAGCAGAGATCCAGGGGGGAACACTGAAGCTTTCTTT
TRBD1	TRBV11-3	TRBJ1-1	NA	CASSLGQGENTEAFF	TGTGCCAGCAGCTTAGGGCAGGGGGAAAACACTGAAGCTTTCTTT
TRBD1	TRBV4-2	TRBJ1-5	NA	CASSPQQGAVNQPQHF	TGTGCCAGCAGCCCCCAACAGGGGGCGGTCAATCAGCCCCAGCATTTT
TRBD1	TRBV25-1	TRBJ1-1	NA	CASSGIQGDTEAFF	TGTGCCAGCAGTGGAATTCAGGGGGACACTGAAGCTTTCTTT
TRBD2	TRBV9	TRBJ2-3	few	CASSGRSGGLTDTQYF	TGTGCCAGCAGCGGGAGGAGCGGGGGGCTTACAGATACGCAGTATTTT
NA	TRBV6-1	TRBJ1-4	NA	CASSDQLPPGKLFF	TGTGCCAGCAGTGACCAGTTGCCCCCGGGAAAACTGTTTTTT
NA	TRBV10-3	TRBJ1-1	NA	CAIRTGQVGVTEAFF	TGTGCCATCAGAACAGGGCAAGTTGGGGTCACTGAAGCTTTCTTT
NA	TRBV5-1	TRBJ2-7	NA	CASSSSSRGTYEQYF	TGCGCCAGCAGCTCCTCAAGTCGGGGGACGTACGAGCAGTACTTC
TRBD1	TRBV2	TRBJ2-5	NA	CASRSGQGDETQYF	TGTGCCAGCAGATCGGGACAGGGGGATGAGACCCAGTACTTC
NA	TRBV7-8	TRBJ2-2	NA	CASSLRGGGNGELFF	TGTGCCAGCAGCTTACGAGGGGGCGGGAACGGGGAGCTGTTTTTT
NA	TRBV20-1	TRBJ1-4	NA	CSASSGKLFF	TGCAGTGCTAGTTCCGGAAAACTGTTTTTT
TRBD2	TRBV29-1	TRBJ2-1	NA	CSVEGLAGRPFYNEQFF	TGCAGCGTTGAAGGACTAGCGGGGCGACCCTTTTACAATGAGCAGTTCTTC
NA	TRBV7-8	TRBJ2-5	NA	CASSLEGSGGLQETQYF	TGTGCCAGCAGCTTAGAAGGGTCGGGGGGCCTCCAAGAGACCCAGTACTTC
NA	TRBV9	TRBJ1-5	NA	CASSGGGVINQPQHF	TGTGCCAGCAGCGGGGGAGGAGTTATCAATCAGCCCCAGCATTTT
TRBD1	TRBV10-2	TRBJ1-2	NA	CASSQRDRGGYTF	TGCGCCAGCAGCCAGAGGGACAGGGGCGGCTACACCTTC